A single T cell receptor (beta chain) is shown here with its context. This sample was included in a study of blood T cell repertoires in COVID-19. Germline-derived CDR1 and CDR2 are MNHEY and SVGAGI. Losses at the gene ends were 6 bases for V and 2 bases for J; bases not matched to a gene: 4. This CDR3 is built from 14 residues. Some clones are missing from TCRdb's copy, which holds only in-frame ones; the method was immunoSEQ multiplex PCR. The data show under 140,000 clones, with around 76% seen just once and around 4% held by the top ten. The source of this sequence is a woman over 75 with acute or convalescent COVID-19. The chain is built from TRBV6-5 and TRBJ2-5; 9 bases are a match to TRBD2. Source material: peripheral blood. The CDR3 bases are TGTGCCAGCAGGAAAGCGGGGGGACAAGAGACCCAGTACTTC. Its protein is CASRKAGGQETQYF.